The clone carrying this T cell receptor (beta chain) was counted many times. The sample's time point: sample taken at primary tumor resection. Whole RNA came from tumor, nontumor lung or frozen PBMC and was sequenced without being sorted. Just over 70 TRACERx patients with early, untreated non-small cell lung cancer donated samples. Per germline, CDR1 DFQATT and CDR2 SNEGSKA (reference sequence). V lost 0 bases, J lost 10 bases, and 7 bases stayed unmatched. The CDR3 has 15 residues. A distinct unique molecular identifier was carried by each TCR cDNA molecule. TCRdb redid the calling of the 5' RACE reads with MiXCR, one entry per CDR3 protein. The table shows some 37,000 distinct CDR3 sequences, with roughly 5% occurring only once. This sample is drawn from a study of spatial heterogeneity in lung cancer. The wider study: Within raw reads, each unique TCR and UMI combination appeared on average more than ten times.

The clonotype comes from a female donor with early-stage non-small cell lung cancer. This rearrangement joins TRBV20-1 to TRBJ2-1, with 12 positions matching TRBD2. This specimen consisted of PBMCs, obtained at surgery. The CDR3 nucleotides are TGCAGTGCTAGAGATGGGTCTAGCGGGGGGGAAGAGCAGTTCTTC. Protein sequence: CSARDGSSGGEEQFF.